Shown below are 26 T cell receptor beta chains from a single sample sequenced in a study of T cell responses to AZD1222 COVID-19 vaccine. The data were produced by immunoSEQ multiplex PCR, yet TCRdb's version contains in-frame clones alone and is incomplete. The sample consists of under 200,000 clones, roughly 89% of them appearing once. Sequences were derived from peripheral blood, sampled 28 days after the second AZD1222 dose. The receptors come from an adult who received the AZD1222 COVID-19 vaccine.

The V call is TRBV30, the J call TRBJ2-2; D is unresolved. In germline, CDR1 is GTSNPN, CDR2 SVGIG (reference sequence). The CDR3 spans 13 residues. V dropped 2 bases and J dropped 1 base, with 5 bases sitting between them. The chain's CDR3 is CAWSPGNTGELFF. The CDR3 DNA follows: TGTGCCTGGAGTCCAGGGAACACCGGGGAGCTGTTTTTT.

The V and J genes are TRBV6-1 and TRBJ2-7, with D tentatively TRBD1 or TRBD2 (5 bases each). Trimming cost V 3 bases and J 9 bases, with 12 bases left between them. This CDR3 comprises 12 residues. Per germline, CDR1 MNHNS and CDR2 SASEGT. CDR3 loop: CASSDGTSGQYF. DNA for the CDR3: TGTGCCAGCAGTGACGGGACCTCCGGGCAGTACTTC.

The chain carries TRBV28 and TRBJ1-2; D is undetermined. This CDR3 region has 13 residues. Trimming took off 2 bases at V and 8 bases at J, with 12 bases between the two ends. The germline CDR1 and CDR2 sequences are MDHEN and SYDVKM. The CDR3 DNA follows: TGTGCCAGCAGTTTAAGCGCAGGCCAAGGCTACACCTTC. It yields the protein CASSLSAGQGYTF.

V usage is TRBV30 and J usage is TRBJ2-3; maybe TRBD2 (6 bases). The V gene's germline CDR1 is GTSNPN and CDR2 SVGIG (reference sequence). The CDR3 loop spans 16 amino acids. The V end lost 3 bases, the J end lost 1 base, and 17 bases lay between the germline ends. CDR3 residues: CAWRGWRERRTDTQYF. In DNA form, the CDR3 reads TGTGCCTGGAGGGGCTGGCGGGAACGTCGCACAGATACGCAGTATTTT.

The chain joins TRBV5-1 to TRBJ2-7, with a weak D call TRBD1 (6 bases). Trimming cost V 0 bases and J 4 bases, with 14 bases left between them. The CDR3 spans 15 residues. Per germline, CDR1 SGHRS and CDR2 YFSETQ. The CDR3 here is CASSLGGTLGYEQYF. The CDR3, as DNA: TGCGCCAGCAGCTTGGGGGGGACACTTGGATACGAGCAGTACTTC.

The V gene is TRBV15, the J gene TRBJ2-1; D is unclear. Germline V gives CDR1 LNHNV, CDR2 YYDKDF (reference sequence). Between the trimmed V and J ends, which lost 4 bases and 8 bases, there was a span of 12 bases. This CDR3 is built from 13 residues. This CDR3 is CATSILNSDEQFF. In DNA form, the CDR3 reads TGTGCCACCAGCATCCTAAACAGTGATGAGCAGTTCTTC.

In its sample, this clone was seen once. This chain uses TRBV3-1 (or the pseudogene TRBV3-2) with TRBJ1-3, with a tentative D call TRBD1 (6 bases). The CDR3 consists of 15 residues. Trimming shortened V by 4 bases and J by 0 bases, and 10 bases separated the two germline ends. Germline V gene lookup returns CDR1 LGHDT and CDR2 YNNKEL (reference sequence). The CDR3 bases are TGTGCCAGCAGCCCACGCAGGGGCTCTGGAAACACCATATATTTT. This codes for CASSPRRGSGNTIYF.

A few counts support this clone. CDR3 sequence (DNA): TGCGCCAGCAGCCCCACCGACACCTACACAGACTATGGCTACACCTTC. It translates to CASSPTDTYTDYGYTF. This chain uses TRBV4-1 with TRBJ1-2; D remains ambiguous. Trimming cost V 4 bases and J 3 bases, with 18 bases left between them. CDR3 length: 16 amino acids. Looked up from germline, CDR1 is MGHRA and CDR2 is YSYEKL.

The chain carries TRBV5-1 and TRBJ1-6; D ambiguous. Germline CDR1 reads SGHRS; CDR2 reads YFSETQ. CDR3 length equals 12 residues. V lost 0 bases, J lost 9 bases, and 4 bases lay in between. CDR3 in amino acids: CASSLVGSPLHF. CDR3 sequence (DNA): TGCGCCAGCAGCTTGGTTGGTTCACCCCTCCACTTT.

V usage is TRBV10-2 and J usage is TRBJ1-5, with 7 bases aligning to TRBD1. Germline lookup yields CDR1 WSHSY and CDR2 SAAADI. CDR3 length: 15 amino acids. V dropped 7 bases and J dropped 3; count of bases not matched to a gene: 9. The CDR3 reads CASTEKQGYNQPQHF. CDR3 DNA sequence: TGCGCCAGCACCGAAAAACAGGGGTACAATCAGCCCCAGCATTTT.

J is TRBJ2-2 and V is TRBV5-4; 11 bases fit TRBD1. The V gene's germline CDR1 is SGHNT and CDR2 YYREEE (reference sequence). The CDR3 loop spans 18 amino acids. V lost 5 bases, J lost 4 bases, and 13 bases stayed unmatched. CDR3 nucleotides: TGTGCCAGCAGTTTTCCCATCTCCGGGACAGGGGGCACCGGGGAGCTGTTTTTT. Translated: CASSFPISGTGGTGELFF.

The gene calls are TRBV20-1 and TRBJ1-4, with 8 positions matching TRBD1. V lost 3 bases to trimming and J lost 8 bases; unmatched junction nucleotides: 5. This CDR3 has 13 amino acids. Germline V CDR1 and CDR2: DFQATT, SNEGSKA (reference sequence). Here the CDR3 DNA reads TGCAGTGCTAGTTCAGGGGGCGCGGAAAAACTGTTTTTT. Translated: CSASSGGAEKLFF.

J is TRBJ1-5 and V is TRBV19; tentative D call: TRBD1 (5 bases). V was clipped by 4 bases and J by 3 bases, with 22 bases between them. CDR1 and CDR2 (germline): LNHDA, SQIVND (reference sequence). This CDR3 is 18 amino acids long. The CDR3 is CASSTARPAGWVNQPQHF. The CDR3 nucleotides are TGTGCCAGTAGTACCGCGAGACCGGCAGGGTGGGTCAATCAGCCCCAGCATTTT.

V gene TRBV19 combines with J gene TRBJ2-1; D gene unclear. V lost 3 bases to trimming and J lost 2 bases, with 8 bases between them. CDR1 is LNHDA, CDR2 SQIVND, per germline (reference sequence). The CDR3 extends over 14 amino acids. The CDR3 spells CASSIDQPYNEQFF. The CDR3 DNA reads TGTGCCAGTAGTATTGATCAGCCCTACAATGAGCAGTTCTTC.

The rearrangement uses TRBV5-4 and TRBJ2-1; no clear D. The germline V gene has CDR1 SGHNT and CDR2 YYREEE (reference sequence). Trimming left V 0 bases short and J 0 bases short, with 7 bases between. The CDR3 contains 15 residues. The CDR3 loop is CASSLETVSYNEQFF. CDR3 bases: TGTGCCAGCAGCTTGGAAACAGTCTCCTACAATGAGCAGTTCTTC.

V is TRBV19 and J is TRBJ2-7; TRBD1 matches 7 bases. Trimming took 9 bases from V and 3 from J; bases not matched to a gene: 5. The CDR3 runs to 12 residues. Germline values: CDR1 LNHDA, CDR2 SQIVND (reference sequence). The CDR3 nucleotides read TGTGCCAGCGGGGACAGATTCTACGAGCAGTACTTC. Amino acid sequence: CASGDRFYEQYF.

This clone came up a few times. This chain links TRBV6-5 with TRBJ1-1, with D possibly TRBD1 on 5 matching bases. V was trimmed by 5 bases and J by 3 bases, leaving 16 bases between them. CDR1 and CDR2 (germline): MNHEY, SVGAGI. The length of the CDR3 is 15 residues. The DNA of the CDR3 is TGTGCCAGCAGTCTCGACCGGGGCGGGGACACTGAAGCTTTCTTT. Its protein product is CASSLDRGGDTEAFF.

The chain carries TRBV4-1 and TRBJ1-1, with TRBD1 as a possible D gene (5 bases). V lost 1 base and J 7 bases, leaving 19 bases between the germline ends. The CDR3 has 16 amino acids. CDR1 and CDR2 from the germline V gene are MGHRA and YSYEKL. The CDR3 DNA reads as TGCGCCAGCAGCCAAGGTAACAGGCTCCGTGAAGATGAAGCTTTCTTT. This translates into CASSQGNRLREDEAFF.

The chain recombines TRBV11-2 with TRBJ1-1; the match to TRBD1 covers 8 bases. J gave up 4 bases and V 5 bases, and 12 bases lay outside the gene matches. The CDR3 spans 16 residues. Looked up from germline, CDR1 is SGHAT and CDR2 is FQNNGV. Here the CDR3 DNA reads TGTGCCAGCAGCCCCCGACAGGGGAGTAAGGGCACTGAAGCTTTCTTT. It encodes CASSPRQGSKGTEAFF.

The genes are TRBV5-3 and TRBJ1-5; a possible D gene is TRBD1 (5 bases). TRBV5-3 is an ORF, with its function uncertain. This CDR3 has 16 residues. V lost 3 bases to trimming and J lost 0 bases, with 13 bases between them. CDR3 in DNA: TGTGCCAGAAGCTCGCCCCTAAGGGGTAGCAATCAGCCCCAGCATTTT. This gives the protein CARSSPLRGSNQPQHF.

The V and J genes are TRBV7-2 and TRBJ2-4; D tentatively fits TRBD1 or TRBD2 (6 bases each). This CDR3 contains 14 residues. From germline, CDR1 is SGHTA and CDR2 FQGNSA. The V end was cut by 3 bases, the J end by 6 bases, with 12 bases between. CDR3 nucleotide sequence: TGTGCCAGCAGCTTTGACAGGAGGGGAAACATTCAGTACTTC. This encodes CASSFDRRGNIQYF.

This clone was counted a few times. The rearrangement links TRBV18 to TRBJ1-1; possible D gene TRBD1, 5 bases. The V end was cut by 1 base, the J end by 0 bases, with 15 bases between. CDR1 is KGHSH, CDR2 LQKENI, per germline. The CDR3 totals 17 residues. The CDR3 DNA is TGTGCCAGCTCACCACGAGAGGGGATTGTAATGAACACTGAAGCTTTCTTT. Protein product: CASSPREGIVMNTEAFF.

The gene calls are TRBV10-3 and TRBJ1-5, with TRBD1 matching 7 bases. Germline CDR1 reads ENHRY; CDR2 reads SYGVKD. The CDR3 has 14 residues. V was clipped by 7 bases and J by 5 bases; unmatched bases: 8. CDR3 region: CAINDRVSDQPQHF. CDR3 DNA sequence: TGTGCCATCAACGACAGGGTCAGCGATCAGCCCCAGCATTTT.

The V gene is TRBV5-4, the J gene TRBJ1-3, with D perhaps TRBD1 (6 bases). CDR3 length: 14 residues. Per germline, CDR1 SGHNT and CDR2 YYREEE (reference sequence). The germline V and J ends were trimmed by 4 bases and 2 bases, with 10 bases remaining between them. The chain's CDR3 is CASSPGTPGNTIYF. CDR3 nucleotide sequence: TGTGCCAGCAGCCCCGGGACACCTGGAAACACCATATATTTT.

This chain connects TRBV3-1 (or the pseudogene TRBV3-2) to TRBJ1-2; D is undetermined. CDR1 is LGHDT, CDR2 YNNKEL, per germline (reference sequence). V shed 2 bases and J shed 1 base, with 11 bases lying between them. The CDR3 runs to 15 residues. CDR3 sequence reads: CASSQRDTLNYGYTF. In DNA, the CDR3 is TGTGCCAGCAGCCAACGAGACACACTTAACTATGGCTACACCTTC.

The chain uses TRBV7-2 and TRBJ2-5, with 8 positions matching TRBD2. V was clipped by 5 bases and J by 4 bases; unmatched bases: 15. The CDR3 has 17 residues. Germline CDR1 SGHTA, CDR2 FQGNSA. The CDR3 nucleotides are TGTGCCAGCAGCCAACGGGGGGGCGGGTATAACCCAGAGACCCAGTACTTC. This sequence encodes CASSQRGGGYNPETQYF.